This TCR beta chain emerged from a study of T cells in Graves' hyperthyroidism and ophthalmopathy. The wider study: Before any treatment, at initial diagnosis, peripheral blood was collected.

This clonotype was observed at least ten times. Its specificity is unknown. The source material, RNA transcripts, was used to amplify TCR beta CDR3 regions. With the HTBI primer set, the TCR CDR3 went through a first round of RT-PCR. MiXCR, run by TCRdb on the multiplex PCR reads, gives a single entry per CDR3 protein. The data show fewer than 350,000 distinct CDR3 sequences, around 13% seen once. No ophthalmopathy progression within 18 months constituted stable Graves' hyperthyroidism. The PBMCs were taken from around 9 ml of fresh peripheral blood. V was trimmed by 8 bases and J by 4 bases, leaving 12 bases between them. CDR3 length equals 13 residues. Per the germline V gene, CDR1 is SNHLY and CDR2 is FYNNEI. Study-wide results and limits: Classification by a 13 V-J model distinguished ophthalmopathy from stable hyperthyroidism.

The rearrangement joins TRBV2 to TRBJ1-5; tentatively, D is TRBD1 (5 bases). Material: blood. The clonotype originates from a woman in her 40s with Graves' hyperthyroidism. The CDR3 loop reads CASVSGPNQPQHF. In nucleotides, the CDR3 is TGTGCCAGCGTGTCAGGGCCTAATCAGCCCCAGCATTTT.